Presented here are 21 T cell receptor beta chains from one specimen sequenced in a study of beta chain features in type 1 diabetes. Every isolated RNA sample was fully reverse transcribed, so sequencing captured expressed TCRB transcripts. Assay used: immunoSEQ multiplex PCR; TCRdb lists only in-frame clones, some missing. The data contain about 360,000 clones, roughly an eighth of them singletons. Input material: naive CD4+ T cells from blood. These TCRs come from a man in his late teens or twenties in good health.

The V and J genes are TRBV5-1 and TRBJ2-4; 7 nucleotides line up with TRBD1. Germline V gene sequence: CDR1 SGHRS, CDR2 YFSETQ. The V gene end was trimmed by 2 bases and the J gene end by 0 bases; junction bases not matched to a gene: 5. This CDR3 contains 16 residues. The CDR3: CASSLETGVAKNIQYF. In DNA form, the CDR3 reads TGCGCCAGCAGCTTAGAAACAGGGGTAGCCAAAAACATTCAGTACTTC.

The chain employs TRBV7-3 and TRBJ1-1, with TRBD1 matching 7 bases. The CDR3 extends over 14 amino acids. Per the germline V gene, CDR1 is SGHTA and CDR2 is FQGTGA. V lost 5 bases to trimming and J lost 5 bases; unmatched junction nucleotides: 8. The CDR3 DNA follows: TGTGCCAGCAGCCCCGGACAGGTGAGGACTGAAGCTTTCTTT. Translation gives CASSPGQVRTEAFF.

A few counts support this clone. The V gene is TRBV2, the J gene TRBJ1-2, with D tentatively TRBD1 (5 bases). CDR1 and CDR2 (germline): SNHLY, FYNNEI. CDR3 length: 11 amino acids. The germline V and J ends were trimmed by 7 bases and 5 bases, with 8 bases remaining between them. The CDR3 nucleotides are TGTGCCAGCAAGGCAGGGTATGGCTACACCTTC. Translation: CASKAGYGYTF.

The J gene is TRBJ2-7, the V gene TRBV15, with a weak D call TRBD1 (7 bases). The CDR3 loop spans 16 amino acids. Between the trimmed V and J ends, which lost 1 base and 0 bases, there was a span of 13 bases. Germline values: CDR1 LNHNV, CDR2 YYDKDF (reference sequence). CDR3 region: CATSRVDQGGSYEQYF. The CDR3 bases are TGTGCCACCAGCAGAGTAGATCAGGGGGGCTCCTACGAGCAGTACTTC.

This clone was found a few times. V is TRBV2 and J is TRBJ2-1, with a tentative D call TRBD2 (6 bases). Trimming cost V 6 bases and J 10 bases, with 7 bases left between them. This CDR3 has 10 residues. Germline CDR1 reads SNHLY; CDR2 reads FYNNEI. CDR3 DNA: TGTGCCAGCAGAAGCGGGGAGCAGTTCTTC. Residues: CASRSGEQFF.

This clone has more than one count but fewer than ten. The J gene is TRBJ1-4, the V gene TRBV15, with D possibly being TRBD1 (6 bases). Germline V lookup: CDR1 LNHNV, CDR2 YYDKDF (reference sequence). This CDR3 is 17 amino acids long. Between the trimmed V and J ends, which lost 1 base and 2 bases, there was a span of 14 bases. CDR3 sequence: CATSRGDTSSTNEKLFF. DNA for the CDR3: TGTGCCACCAGCAGAGGGGACACCTCGTCCACTAATGAAAAACTGTTTTTT.

The V and J genes are TRBV7-9 and TRBJ1-2; D may be TRBD1 (6 bases). V lost 4 bases to trimming and J lost 5 bases, with 11 bases between them. The CDR3 totals 13 residues. Germline loops: CDR1 SEHNR, CDR2 FQNEAQ (reference sequence). Written as DNA, the CDR3 is TGTGCCAGCAGCTCGACAGGTCCTTATGGCTACACCTTC. This translates into CASSSTGPYGYTF.

The chain recombines TRBV15 with TRBJ2-5, with 10 bases fitting TRBD2. The germline V gene has CDR1 LNHNV and CDR2 YYDKDF (reference sequence). The ends lost 0 bases at V and 1 base at J; junction bases unmatched: 5. The CDR3 sequence is 17 residues long. In DNA, the CDR3 is TGTGCCACCAGCAGAGAGAGAGGGACTAGCGTCCAAGAGACCCAGTACTTC. Encoded protein: CATSRERGTSVQETQYF.

This clone turned up a few times. This chain uses TRBV4-2 with TRBJ2-3, with 14 bases identical to TRBD2. In germline, CDR1 is LGHNA, CDR2 YNFKEQ. With V trimmed by 4 bases and J by 3 bases, 9 bases remained unmatched. The CDR3 is 18 residues long. The CDR3 spells CASSRTGGTSGSTDTQYF. The CDR3 DNA follows: TGTGCCAGCAGCCGAACAGGAGGGACTAGCGGGAGTACAGATACGCAGTATTTT.

The V and J genes are TRBV19 and TRBJ1-5; a possible D gene is TRBD1 (6 bases). V dropped 10 bases and J dropped 5 bases, with 15 bases sitting between them. The CDR3 covers 13 residues. CDR1 is LNHDA, CDR2 SQIVND, per germline (reference sequence). The CDR3 is CATKGGGYQPQHF. CDR3 DNA: TGTGCCACTAAAGGGGGGGGGTATCAGCCCCAGCATTTT.

This chain links TRBV9 with TRBJ2-1, with TRBD1 matching 8 bases. Trimming cost V 3 bases and J 7 bases; bases outside gene matches: 9. Germline V gene sequence: CDR1 SGDLS, CDR2 YYNGEE. This CDR3 comprises 15 residues. CDR3 in DNA: TGTGCCAGCAGCGCCGCGCCCGACAGGGGTAATGAGCAGTTCTTC. Its translation: CASSAAPDRGNEQFF.

V and J are TRBV7-9 and TRBJ1-2; no firm D call. There are 16 residues in the CDR3. V was cut by 1 base and J by 1 base, with 13 bases left in between. CDR1 and CDR2 from the germline V gene are SEHNR and FQNEAQ (reference sequence). CDR3 sequence reads: CASSLGRGSINYGYTF. CDR3 DNA: TGTGCCAGCAGCTTAGGGCGCGGGAGTATTAACTATGGCTACACCTTC.

The CDR3 coding sequence is TGTGCCAGCAGCTCCCCCAACTCGAGCCTGAACACTGAAGCTTTCTTT. It encodes CASSSPNSSLNTEAFF. The genes are TRBV7-2 and TRBJ1-1, with D hard to call. V was pared by 4 bases and J by 0 bases, with 15 bases between. Per germline, CDR1 SGHTA and CDR2 FQGNSA. CDR3 length: 16 amino acids.

The rearrangement uses TRBV5-1 and TRBJ1-1; 8 nucleotides agree with TRBD1. After removal of 5 bases from V and 2 bases from J, the junction contained 5 bases not matched to a gene. The CDR3 sequence is 14 residues long. Germline V CDR1 and CDR2: SGHRS, YFSETQ. CDR3 protein: CASRDRGGNTEAFF. In DNA, the CDR3 is TGCGCCAGCAGAGACAGGGGAGGCAACACTGAAGCTTTCTTT.

This clone was observed a few times. The V and J genes are TRBV29-1 and TRBJ1-1; 9 bases fit TRBD1. CDR3 size: 13 residues. Germline CDR1 SQVTM, CDR2 ANQGSEA. The ends lost 7 bases at V and 3 bases at J; junction bases unmatched: 6. As DNA, the CDR3 is TGCAGCGCGAGACAGGGGGGAGACACTGAAGCTTTCTTT. It specifies CSARQGGDTEAFF.

In this sample, this clone turned up a few times. This chain connects TRBV29-1 to TRBJ1-1, with TRBD1 as a possible D gene (5 bases). V lost 5 bases to trimming and J lost 4 bases, with 11 bases between them. From germline, CDR1 is SQVTM and CDR2 ANQGSEA. The CDR3 contains 12 residues. The CDR3 here is CSVFTGITEAFF. CDR3 DNA: TGCAGCGTTTTCACAGGAATCACTGAAGCTTTCTTT.

V and J are TRBV7-2 and TRBJ2-2; weak D call: TRBD1 (6 bases). Trimming shortened V by 1 base and J by 7 bases, and 10 bases separated the two germline ends. Germline values: CDR1 SGHTA, CDR2 FQGNSA. The CDR3 sequence is 14 residues long. Here the CDR3 reads CASSLGSGVGELFF. The CDR3 coding sequence is TGTGCCAGCAGCTTAGGGTCAGGGGTCGGGGAGCTGTTTTTT.

This clone is a singleton in its sample. This sequence joins TRBV9 and TRBJ2-3; the match to TRBD2 covers 14 bases. The CDR3 has 18 amino acids. V lost 3 bases, J lost 0 bases, and 6 bases stayed unmatched. CDR1 is SGDLS, CDR2 YYNGEE, per germline. The CDR3 coding sequence is TGTGCCAGCAGCGCAGGACTAGCGGGGGGAACTAGCACAGATACGCAGTATTTT. Translating gives CASSAGLAGGTSTDTQYF. The whole variable domain, remainder taken from reference TRBV9 and TRBJ2-3, is DSGVTQTPKHLITATGQRVTLRCSPRSGDLSVYWYQQSLDQGLQFLIQYYNGEERAKGNILERFSAQQFPDLHSELNLSSLELGDSALYFCASSAGLAGGTSTDTQYFGPGTRLTVL.

The V gene is TRBV18, the J gene TRBJ2-5; D unresolved. CDR3 length: 15 residues. Between the trimmed V and J ends, which lost 5 bases and 0 bases, there was a span of 13 bases. Germline V gives CDR1 KGHSH, CDR2 LQKENI. The CDR3: CASSFNQAYQETQYF. CDR3 nucleotide sequence: TGTGCCAGCTCATTTAACCAGGCGTACCAAGAGACCCAGTACTTC.

The rearrangement links TRBV7-2 to TRBJ2-5; possible D gene TRBD1, 7 bases. Trimming pared 6 bases from V and 2 bases from J, leaving 19 bases between. This CDR3 spans 16 amino acids. The germline CDR1 and CDR2 sequences are SGHTA and FQGNSA. Here the CDR3 DNA reads TGTGCCAGCAGGCGGTCTCTCAGGGGGAGGCAAGAGACCCAGTACTTC. It codes for CASRRSLRGRQETQYF.

This chain joins TRBV9 and TRBJ2-6; 7 positions agree with TRBD2. V was pared by 1 base and J by 3 bases, with 7 bases of the junction left unmatched. The CDR3 length is 17 residues. Germline V gene data show CDR1 as SGDLS and CDR2 as YYNGEE. CDR3 amino acids: CASSVIAGWYGANVLTF. CDR3 coding DNA: TGTGCCAGCAGCGTAATAGCGGGCTGGTATGGGGCCAACGTCCTGACTTTC.